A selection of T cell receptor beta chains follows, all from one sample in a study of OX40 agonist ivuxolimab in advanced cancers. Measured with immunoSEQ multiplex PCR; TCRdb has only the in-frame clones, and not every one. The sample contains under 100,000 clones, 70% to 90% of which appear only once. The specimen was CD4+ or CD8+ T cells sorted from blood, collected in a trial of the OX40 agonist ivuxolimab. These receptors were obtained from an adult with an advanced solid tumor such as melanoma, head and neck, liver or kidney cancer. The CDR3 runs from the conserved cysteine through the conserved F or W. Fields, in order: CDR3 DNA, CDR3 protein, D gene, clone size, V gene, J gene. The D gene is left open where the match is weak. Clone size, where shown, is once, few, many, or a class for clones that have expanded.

CDR3nt: TGTGCCAGCAGTGATAAGGGTCCTGCAGGGGACAGCTATGGCTACACCTTC
CDR3aa: CASSDKGPAGDSYGYTF
d_gene: TRBD1
abundance: -
v_gene: TRBV6-1
j_gene: TRBJ1-2

CDR3nt: TGTGCCAGCAGCCTAGAACAGCGCAGGGACTACACCTTC
CDR3aa: CASSLEQRRDYTF
d_gene: -
abundance: -
v_gene: TRBV11-2
j_gene: TRBJ1-2

CDR3nt: TGTGCCAGCAGCACAGGGGGGTTCGGTGAGCAGTTCTTC
CDR3aa: CASSTGGFGEQFF
d_gene: TRBD1
abundance: -
v_gene: TRBV7-8
j_gene: TRBJ2-1

CDR3nt: TGTGCCAGCAGCGAGGGAGCGCGTAGCTCCTACAATGAGCAGTTCTTC
CDR3aa: CASSEGARSSYNEQFF
d_gene: -
abundance: -
v_gene: TRBV9
j_gene: TRBJ2-1

CDR3nt: TGTGCCAGCAGTTACTCGAGACTAGCTCGCGATGAGCAGTTCTTC
CDR3aa: CASSYSRLARDEQFF
d_gene: TRBD2
abundance: -
v_gene: TRBV6-5
j_gene: TRBJ2-1

CDR3nt: TGTGCCAGCAGCTACCCTAGCGGCTACACCTTC
CDR3aa: CASSYPSGYTF
d_gene: -
abundance: -
v_gene: TRBV2
j_gene: TRBJ1-2

CDR3nt: TGTGCCAGCAGACCAAGGGTTGGTGAAAAACTGTTTTTT
CDR3aa: CASRPRVGEKLFF
d_gene: -
abundance: -
v_gene: TRBV13
j_gene: TRBJ1-4

CDR3nt: TGTGCCAGCAGCTTAAGTCGATACAATGAGCAGTTCTTC
CDR3aa: CASSLSRYNEQFF
d_gene: -
abundance: -
v_gene: TRBV7-2
j_gene: TRBJ2-1

CDR3nt: TGCGCCAGCAGCCCTCGGACAGGGGGCGGAGGAGAGACCCAGTACTTC
CDR3aa: CASSPRTGGGGETQYF
d_gene: TRBD1
abundance: -
v_gene: TRBV4-3
j_gene: TRBJ2-5

CDR3nt: TGTGCCACCAGCAGAGTTACAGGGAGGGGAAATGAGCAGTTCTTC
CDR3aa: CATSRVTGRGNEQFF
d_gene: -
abundance: -
v_gene: TRBV15
j_gene: TRBJ2-1

CDR3nt: TGCGCCAGCAGCTTGGGTATGGGTTCAGGGGCCAACGTCCTGACTTTC
CDR3aa: CASSLGMGSGANVLTF
d_gene: -
abundance: -
v_gene: TRBV5-1
j_gene: TRBJ2-6

CDR3nt: TGCGCCAGCAGCGTGGGACTAGCGGCCAGGAATGAGCAGTTCTTC
CDR3aa: CASSVGLAARNEQFF
d_gene: TRBD2
abundance: -
v_gene: TRBV5-1
j_gene: TRBJ2-1

CDR3nt: TGTGCCTGGAGTGTAGGCGCAGCCTACGAGCAGTACTTC
CDR3aa: CAWSVGAAYEQYF
d_gene: -
abundance: once
v_gene: TRBV30
j_gene: TRBJ2-7

CDR3nt: TGTGCCAGCAGCTTAGGAGGGGCCGACACCGGGGAGCTGTTTTTT
CDR3aa: CASSLGGADTGELFF
d_gene: -
abundance: -
v_gene: TRBV11-3
j_gene: TRBJ2-2

CDR3nt: TGCAGCGTTTGCCCGGGGGGGGCAGATACGCAGTATTTT
CDR3aa: CSVCPGGADTQYF
d_gene: TRBD2
abundance: -
v_gene: TRBV29-1
j_gene: TRBJ2-3

CDR3nt: TGTGCCAGCAGCTCGAGGACTAGCGGGGGAGAGCAGTACTTC
CDR3aa: CASSSRTSGGEQYF
d_gene: TRBD2
abundance: -
v_gene: TRBV7-2
j_gene: TRBJ2-7

CDR3nt: TGTGCCAGCAGCCTGGCATTCGGACCAATGAACACTGAAGCTTTCTTT
CDR3aa: CASSLAFGPMNTEAFF
d_gene: -
abundance: -
v_gene: TRBV5-4
j_gene: TRBJ1-1

CDR3nt: TGTGCCATCAGCGGGGCAGGGGGGACCTACGAGCAGTACTTC
CDR3aa: CAISGAGGTYEQYF
d_gene: -
abundance: -
v_gene: TRBV10-3
j_gene: TRBJ2-7

CDR3nt: TGTGCCAGCAGCGGTGGTCAGGGGGCCTTAAATGAGCAGTTCTTC
CDR3aa: CASSGGQGALNEQFF
d_gene: TRBD1
abundance: once
v_gene: TRBV2
j_gene: TRBJ2-1

CDR3nt: TGTGCCAGCAGTGAACCCCCAGAGATATATGGCTACACCTTC
CDR3aa: CASSEPPEIYGYTF
d_gene: -
abundance: -
v_gene: TRBV6-1
j_gene: TRBJ1-2

CDR3nt: TGTGCCAGCAGCCCAGGACAGGGTAGAAGCACAGATACGCAGTATTTT
CDR3aa: CASSPGQGRSTDTQYF
d_gene: TRBD1
abundance: -
v_gene: TRBV11-2
j_gene: TRBJ2-3

CDR3nt: TGTGCCAGCAGTGTGTACCGGGACCGCCCTTCCACAGATACGCAGTATTTT
CDR3aa: CASSVYRDRPSTDTQYF
d_gene: -
abundance: few
v_gene: TRBV2
j_gene: TRBJ2-3

CDR3nt: TGCGCCAGCAGCTACTCCGGGACTAGCGACTCCTACGAGCAGTACTTC
CDR3aa: CASSYSGTSDSYEQYF
d_gene: TRBD2
abundance: -
v_gene: TRBV5-1
j_gene: TRBJ2-7